This T cell receptor (beta chain) was identified in a study of blood T cell repertoires in COVID-19. The wider study: Italy, Spain and the United States were the sources of the convalescent and acute COVID-19 samples.

Losses at the gene ends were 4 bases for V and 2 bases for J; bases not matched to a gene: 4. CDR1 is SEHNR, CDR2 FQNEAQ, per germline (reference sequence). This CDR3 spans 15 amino acids. Profiled with immunoSEQ multiplex PCR; TCRdb holds only in-frame clones, not every one. The table records about 61,000 clones, about 91% of them present only once. This TCR came from an elderly woman with active COVID-19. This chain uses TRBV7-9 with TRBJ1-2, with 10 bases identical to TRBD1. The sequenced sample consisted of peripheral blood. CDR3: CASSSGDRGNYGYTF. In DNA form, the CDR3 reads TGTGCCAGCAGCTCGGGGGACAGGGGAAACTATGGCTACACCTTC.